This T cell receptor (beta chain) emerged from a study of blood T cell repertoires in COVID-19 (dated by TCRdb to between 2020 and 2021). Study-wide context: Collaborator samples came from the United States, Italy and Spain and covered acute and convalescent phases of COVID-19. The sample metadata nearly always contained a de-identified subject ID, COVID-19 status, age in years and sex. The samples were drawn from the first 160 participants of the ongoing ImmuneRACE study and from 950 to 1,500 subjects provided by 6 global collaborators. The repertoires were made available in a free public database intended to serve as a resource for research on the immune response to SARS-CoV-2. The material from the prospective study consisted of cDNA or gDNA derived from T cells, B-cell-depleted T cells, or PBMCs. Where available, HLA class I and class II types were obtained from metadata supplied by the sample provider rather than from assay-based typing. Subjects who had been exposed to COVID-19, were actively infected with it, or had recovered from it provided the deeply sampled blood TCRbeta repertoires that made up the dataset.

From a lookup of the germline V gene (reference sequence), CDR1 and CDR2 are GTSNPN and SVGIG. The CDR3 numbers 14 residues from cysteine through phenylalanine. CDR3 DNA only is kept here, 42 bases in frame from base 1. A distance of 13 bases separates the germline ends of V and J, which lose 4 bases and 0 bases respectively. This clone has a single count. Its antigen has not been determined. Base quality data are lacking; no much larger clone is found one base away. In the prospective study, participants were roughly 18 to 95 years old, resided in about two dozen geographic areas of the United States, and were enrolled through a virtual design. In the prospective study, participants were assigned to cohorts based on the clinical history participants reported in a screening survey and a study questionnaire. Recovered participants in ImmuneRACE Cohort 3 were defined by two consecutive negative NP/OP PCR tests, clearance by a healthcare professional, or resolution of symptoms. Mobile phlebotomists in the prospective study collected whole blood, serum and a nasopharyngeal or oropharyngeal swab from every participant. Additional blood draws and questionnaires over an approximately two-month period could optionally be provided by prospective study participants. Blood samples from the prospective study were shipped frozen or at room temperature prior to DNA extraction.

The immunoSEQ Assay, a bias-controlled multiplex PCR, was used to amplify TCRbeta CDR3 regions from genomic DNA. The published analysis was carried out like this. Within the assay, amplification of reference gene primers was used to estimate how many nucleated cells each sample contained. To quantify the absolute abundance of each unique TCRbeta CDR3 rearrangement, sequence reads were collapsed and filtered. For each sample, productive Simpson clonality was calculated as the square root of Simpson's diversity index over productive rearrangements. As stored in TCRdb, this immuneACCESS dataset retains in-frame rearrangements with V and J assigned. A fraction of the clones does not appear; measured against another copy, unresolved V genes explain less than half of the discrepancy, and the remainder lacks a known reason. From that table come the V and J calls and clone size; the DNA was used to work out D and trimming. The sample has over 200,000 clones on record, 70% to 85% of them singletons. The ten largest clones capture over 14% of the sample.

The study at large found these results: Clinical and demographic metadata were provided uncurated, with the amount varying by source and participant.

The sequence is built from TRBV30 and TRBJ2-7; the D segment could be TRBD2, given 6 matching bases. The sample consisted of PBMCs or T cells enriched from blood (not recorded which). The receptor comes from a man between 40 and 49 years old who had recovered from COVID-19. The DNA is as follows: TGTGCCTGGAAACGTTTCGGGAGCTCCTACGAGCAGTACTTC. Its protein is CAWKRFGSSYEQYF.